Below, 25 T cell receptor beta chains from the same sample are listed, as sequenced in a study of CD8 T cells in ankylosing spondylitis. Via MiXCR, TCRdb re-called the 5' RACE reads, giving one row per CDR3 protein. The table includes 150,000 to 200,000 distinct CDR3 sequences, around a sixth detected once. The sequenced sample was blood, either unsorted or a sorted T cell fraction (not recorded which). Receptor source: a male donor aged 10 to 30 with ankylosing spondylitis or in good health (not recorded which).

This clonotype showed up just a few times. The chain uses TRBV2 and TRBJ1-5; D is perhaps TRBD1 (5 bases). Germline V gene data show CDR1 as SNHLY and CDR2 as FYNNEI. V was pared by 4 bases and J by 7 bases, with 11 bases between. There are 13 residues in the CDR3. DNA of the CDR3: TGTGCCAGCAGTGCAGGGTTATGGCAGCCCCAGCATTTT. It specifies CASSAGLWQPQHF.

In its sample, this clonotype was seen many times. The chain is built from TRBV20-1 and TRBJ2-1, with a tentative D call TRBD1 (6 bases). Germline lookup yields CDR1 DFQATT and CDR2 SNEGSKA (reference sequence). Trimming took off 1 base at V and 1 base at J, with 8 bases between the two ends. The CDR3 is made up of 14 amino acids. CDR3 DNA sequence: TGCAGTGCTAGAGGGACAGATTCCTACAATGAGCAGTTCTTC. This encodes CSARGTDSYNEQFF.

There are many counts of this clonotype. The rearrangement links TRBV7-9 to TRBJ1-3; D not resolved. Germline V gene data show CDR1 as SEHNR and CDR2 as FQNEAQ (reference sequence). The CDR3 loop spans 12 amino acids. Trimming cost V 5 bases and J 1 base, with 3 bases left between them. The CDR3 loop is CASSLSGNTIYF. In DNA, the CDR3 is TGTGCCAGCAGCCTTTCTGGAAACACCATATATTTT.

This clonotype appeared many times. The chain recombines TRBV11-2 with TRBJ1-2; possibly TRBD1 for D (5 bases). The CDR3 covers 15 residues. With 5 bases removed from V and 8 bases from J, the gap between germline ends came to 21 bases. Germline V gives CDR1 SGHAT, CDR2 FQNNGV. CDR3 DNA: TGTGCCAGCAGCCCAATTCGGCGGGCGGGGGACGGCTACACCTTC. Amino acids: CASSPIRRAGDGYTF.

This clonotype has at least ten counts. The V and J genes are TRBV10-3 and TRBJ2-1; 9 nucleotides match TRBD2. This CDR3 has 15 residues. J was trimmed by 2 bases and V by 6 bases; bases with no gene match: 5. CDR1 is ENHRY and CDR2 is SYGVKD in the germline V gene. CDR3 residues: CAIRSEREAYNEQFF. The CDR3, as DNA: TGTGCCATCAGGTCGGAGCGGGAGGCCTACAATGAGCAGTTCTTC.

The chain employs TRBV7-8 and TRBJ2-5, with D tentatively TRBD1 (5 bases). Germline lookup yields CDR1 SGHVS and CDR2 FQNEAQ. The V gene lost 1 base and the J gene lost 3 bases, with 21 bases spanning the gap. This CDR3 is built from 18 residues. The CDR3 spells CASSLVVPRVSREETQYF. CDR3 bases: TGTGCCAGCAGCTTAGTGGTCCCCAGGGTTAGCAGGGAAGAGACCCAGTACTTC.

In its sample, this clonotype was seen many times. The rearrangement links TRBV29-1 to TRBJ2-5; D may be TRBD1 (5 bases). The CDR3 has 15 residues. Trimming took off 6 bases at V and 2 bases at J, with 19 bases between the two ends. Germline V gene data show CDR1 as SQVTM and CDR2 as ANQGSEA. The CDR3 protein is CSVETRANYQETQYF. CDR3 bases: TGCAGCGTCGAGACCAGGGCTAACTATCAAGAGACCCAGTACTTC. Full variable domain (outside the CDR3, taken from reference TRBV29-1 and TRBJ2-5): SAVISQKPSRDICQRGTSLTIQCQVDSQVTMMFWYRQQPGQSLTLIATANQGSEATYESGFVIDKFPISRPNLTFSTLTVSNMSPEDSSIYLCSVETRANYQETQYFGPGTRLLVL.

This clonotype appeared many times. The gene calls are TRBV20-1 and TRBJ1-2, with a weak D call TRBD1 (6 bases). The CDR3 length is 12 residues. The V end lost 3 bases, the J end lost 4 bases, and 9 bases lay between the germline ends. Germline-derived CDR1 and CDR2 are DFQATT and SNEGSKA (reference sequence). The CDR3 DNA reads TGCAGTGCTAGCCGACAGGCCTATGGCTACACCTTC. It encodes CSASRQAYGYTF.

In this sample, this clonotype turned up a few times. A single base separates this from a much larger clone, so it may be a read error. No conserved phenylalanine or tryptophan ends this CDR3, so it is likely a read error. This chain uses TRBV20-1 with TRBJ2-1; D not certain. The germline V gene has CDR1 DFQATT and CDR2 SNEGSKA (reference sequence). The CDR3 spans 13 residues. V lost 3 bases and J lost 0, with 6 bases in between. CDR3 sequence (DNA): TGCAGTGCTAGCGCTCCCTCCTACAATGAGCAGTTCTAC. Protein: CSASAPSYNEQFY.

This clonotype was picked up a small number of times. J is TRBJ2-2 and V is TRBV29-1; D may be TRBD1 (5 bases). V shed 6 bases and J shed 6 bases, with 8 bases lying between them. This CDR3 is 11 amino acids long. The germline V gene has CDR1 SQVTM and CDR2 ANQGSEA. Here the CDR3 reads CSVAGPGELFF. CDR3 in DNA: TGCAGCGTCGCAGGGCCCGGGGAGCTGTTTTTT.

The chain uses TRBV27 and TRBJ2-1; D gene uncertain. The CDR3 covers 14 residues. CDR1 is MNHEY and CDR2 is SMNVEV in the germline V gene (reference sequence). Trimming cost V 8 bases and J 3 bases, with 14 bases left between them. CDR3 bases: TGTGCCAGCCAAAGCTTGCAGTTCTACAATGAGCAGTTCTTC. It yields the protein CASQSLQFYNEQFF.

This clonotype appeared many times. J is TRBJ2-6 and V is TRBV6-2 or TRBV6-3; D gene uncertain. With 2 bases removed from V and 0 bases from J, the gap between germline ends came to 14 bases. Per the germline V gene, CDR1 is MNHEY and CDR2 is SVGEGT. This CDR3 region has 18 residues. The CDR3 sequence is CASSYIRYPLSGANVLTF. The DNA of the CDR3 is TGTGCCAGCAGTTACATTCGATATCCCCTCTCTGGGGCCAACGTCCTGACTTTC.

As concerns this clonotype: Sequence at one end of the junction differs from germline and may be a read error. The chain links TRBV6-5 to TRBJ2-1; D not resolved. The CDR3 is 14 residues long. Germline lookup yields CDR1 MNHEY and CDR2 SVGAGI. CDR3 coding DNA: TGTACCAGCAGTTACTCTGGTCCTCGGAATGAGCAGTTCTTC. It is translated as CTSSYSGPRNEQFF.

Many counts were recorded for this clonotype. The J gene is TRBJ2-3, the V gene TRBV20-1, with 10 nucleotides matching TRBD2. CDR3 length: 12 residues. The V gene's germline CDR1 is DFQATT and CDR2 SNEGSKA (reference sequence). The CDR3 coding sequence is TGCAGGAGCGGGAGGGGAACAGATACGCAGTATTTT. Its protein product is CRSGRGTDTQYF.

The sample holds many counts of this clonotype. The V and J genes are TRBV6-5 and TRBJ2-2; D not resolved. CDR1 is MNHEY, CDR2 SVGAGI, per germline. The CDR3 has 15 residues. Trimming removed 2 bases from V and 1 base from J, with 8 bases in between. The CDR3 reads CASSYVSLNTGELFF. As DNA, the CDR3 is TGTGCCAGCAGTTACGTCTCGCTGAACACCGGGGAGCTGTTTTTT.

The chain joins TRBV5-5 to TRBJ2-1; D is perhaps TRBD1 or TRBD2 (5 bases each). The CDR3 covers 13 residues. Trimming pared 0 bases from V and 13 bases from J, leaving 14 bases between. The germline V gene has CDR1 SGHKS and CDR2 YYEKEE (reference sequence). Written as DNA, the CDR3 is TGTGCCAGCAGCTTGGTCCCGGAGAGGGGCCAGTTCTTC. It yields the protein CASSLVPERGQFF.

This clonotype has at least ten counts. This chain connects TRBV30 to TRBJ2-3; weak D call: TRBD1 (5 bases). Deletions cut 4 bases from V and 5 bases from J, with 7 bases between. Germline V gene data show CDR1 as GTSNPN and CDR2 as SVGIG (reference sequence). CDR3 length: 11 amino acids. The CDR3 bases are TGTGCCTGGACAGGGCAAGATACGCAGTATTTT. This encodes CAWTGQDTQYF.

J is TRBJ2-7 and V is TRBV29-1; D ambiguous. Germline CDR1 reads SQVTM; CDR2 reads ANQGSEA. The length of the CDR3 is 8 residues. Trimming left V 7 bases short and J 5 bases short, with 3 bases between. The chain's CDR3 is CSDHEQYF. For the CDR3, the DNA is TGCAGCGACCACGAGCAGTACTTC.

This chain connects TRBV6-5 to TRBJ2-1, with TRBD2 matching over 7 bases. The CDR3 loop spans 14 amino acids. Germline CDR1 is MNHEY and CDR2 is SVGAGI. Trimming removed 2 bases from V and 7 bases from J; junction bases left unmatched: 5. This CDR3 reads CASSYTLSGNEQFF. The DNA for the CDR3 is TGTGCCAGCAGTTACACCCTTAGCGGGAATGAGCAGTTCTTC.

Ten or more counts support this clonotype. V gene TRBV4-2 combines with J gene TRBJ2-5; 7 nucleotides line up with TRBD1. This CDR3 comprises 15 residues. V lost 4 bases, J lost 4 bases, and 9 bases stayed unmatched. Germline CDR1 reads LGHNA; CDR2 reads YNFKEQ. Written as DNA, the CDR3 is TGTGCCAGCAGCCGCCGACAGGGAGAAGCAGAGACCCAGTACTTC. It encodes CASSRRQGEAETQYF.

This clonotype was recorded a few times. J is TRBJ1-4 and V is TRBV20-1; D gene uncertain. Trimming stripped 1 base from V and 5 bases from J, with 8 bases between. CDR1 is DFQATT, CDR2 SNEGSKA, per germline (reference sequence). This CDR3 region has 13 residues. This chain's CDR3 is CSARARDNEKLFF. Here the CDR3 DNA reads TGCAGTGCTAGAGCCAGAGACAATGAAAAACTGTTTTTT.

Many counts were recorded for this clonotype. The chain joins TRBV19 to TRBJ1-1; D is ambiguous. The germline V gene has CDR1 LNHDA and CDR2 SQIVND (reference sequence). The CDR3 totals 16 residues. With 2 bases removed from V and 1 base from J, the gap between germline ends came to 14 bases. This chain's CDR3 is CASSILRGRGNTEAFF. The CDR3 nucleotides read TGTGCCAGTAGTATACTCCGAGGGAGAGGGAACACTGAAGCTTTCTTT.

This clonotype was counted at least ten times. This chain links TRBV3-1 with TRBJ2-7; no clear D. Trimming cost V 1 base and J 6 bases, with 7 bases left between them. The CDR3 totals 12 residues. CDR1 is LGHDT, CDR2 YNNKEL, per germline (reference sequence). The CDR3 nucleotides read TGTGCCAGCAGCCAAGTAGGAGCCGAGCAGTACGTC. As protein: CASSQVGAEQYV.

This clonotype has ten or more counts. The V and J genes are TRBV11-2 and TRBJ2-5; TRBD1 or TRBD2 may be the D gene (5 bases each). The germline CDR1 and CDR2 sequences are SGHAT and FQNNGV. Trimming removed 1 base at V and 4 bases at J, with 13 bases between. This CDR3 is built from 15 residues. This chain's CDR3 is CASSLVGAMGETQYF. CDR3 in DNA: TGTGCCAGCAGCTTAGTCGGGGCCATGGGAGAGACCCAGTACTTC. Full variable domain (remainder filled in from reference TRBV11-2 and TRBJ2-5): EAGVAQSPRYKIIEKRQSVAFWCNPISGHATLYWYQQILGQGPKLLIQFQNNGVVDDSQLPKDRFSAERLKGVDSTLKIQPAKLEDSAVYLCASSLVGAMGETQYFGPGTRLLVL.

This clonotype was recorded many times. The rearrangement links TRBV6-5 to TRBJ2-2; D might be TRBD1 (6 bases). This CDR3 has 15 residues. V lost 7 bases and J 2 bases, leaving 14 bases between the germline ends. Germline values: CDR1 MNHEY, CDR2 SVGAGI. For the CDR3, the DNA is TGTGCCAGCAACCGGGACACACCTAACACCGGGGAGCTGTTTTTT. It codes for CASNRDTPNTGELFF.